This entry is about one TCR beta chain. Its target antigen remains unknown. Base qualities are not recorded, but no much larger clone differs from it by a single base. The donors were healthy, HIV-negative adults who had no recently reported acute infections or vaccinations. Every donor was a Caucasian adult living in Nashville, Tennessee, USA. CD4+ T cells were enriched by magnetic negative selection; naive cells were then positively selected on CD45RA, and the negative fraction formed the memory subset. After blood collection by leukapheresis, PBMCs were isolated using Ficoll-Histopaque density gradient centrifugation and then cryopreserved in the vapor phase of liquid nitrogen. Analytical flow cytometry was used to check the purity and quantity of each magnetically sorted T cell population. Genomic DNA was isolated from each sorted fraction and quantified by UV absorbance on a Nanodrop 2000c. The CDR3 holds 11 amino acids from the cysteine to the phenylalanine. The sequence is cut down to CDR3 DNA, 33 bases in frame from base 1. V sheds 6 bases and J sheds 12 bases, leaving 12 bases between their ends. Per the germline V gene, SNHLY is the CDR1 and FYNNEI is the CDR2.

Using the deep immunoSEQ assay, multiplex PCR amplified TCR CDR3 regions from genomic DNA. Genomic DNA extracted from each cell subset was distributed evenly over all wells of several immunoSEQ 96-well plates, and each plate served as one replicate. Each replicate PCR for sorted subsets received 150 to 250 ng genomic DNA, equal to about 30,000 T cell genomes. Purified libraries were quantified with a Qubit 3.0 fluorometer, sized on a Bioanalyzer 2100, and re-quantified with the KAPA Library Quantification kit. A separate single-read 150-cycle Illumina NextSeq 550 flow cell was used to sequence each immunoSEQ 96-well plate. The study's own analysis went as follows. Because the immunoSEQ output included only junctional sequences and no quality scores, the filtering could not be the same as the filtering used for full-length reads. Sequences were annotated with PyIR, a Python wrapper for IgBLAST v1.9, using IMGT germline references to assign V/J genes and CDR3. Reads were removed for weak V/J assignments (E-value above 1e-6), missing CDR3, stop codons, out-of-frame junctions, or ambiguous translated residues. V3J clonotypes were defined as sequences sharing the same inferred V gene, J gene, and CDR3 amino acid sequence. Percentage overlap between repertoires was calculated by dividing the number of shared unique clonotypes by the size of the smaller repertoire. Repertoire richness was assessed with RTK rarefaction, the Chao1 estimator, and Recon v2.1 estimates of unobserved clonotypes. Generation probabilities were computed with OLGA for all TCRbeta clonotypes obtained by the gDNA method from a few donors. The immuneACCESS repertoire file appears here via TCRdb, limited to in-frame rearrangements. These files lack a portion of the clones; in checked studies, under half of the deficit traces to unresolved V genes, and the cause of the others is not known. The V and J calls and clone size are taken from that table; D and trimming were inferred from the DNA. This sample has about 2.3 million clones in its table, and more than 80% of those were observed once. The ten largest make up 0.39% of the sample.

This sample is drawn from a study of shared clonotypes between healthy human individuals (TCRdb year 2020). Regarding the study in general: The cohort included a few men and two women between 18 and 49 years of age. Per donor, three plates each were used for CD4 naive and CD4 memory, two for CD8 naive, and one for CD8 memory. To estimate repertoire size and how much clonotypes are shared between individuals, the study performed deep sequencing of blood TCR repertoires from a few healthy adults. Libraries were prepared and TCR repertoires were sequenced by different laboratories using diverse techniques, in order to increase sequencing depth and limit assay-specific biases. Between about 0.94 and 8.9 billion PBMCs per donor were obtained by leukapheresis.

On the study overall, not on this receptor specifically: Roughly 5.2% of naive CD4, 3.5% of naive CD8, roughly 2.5% of memory CD4, and 0.4% of memory CD8 clonotypes were shared across a few donors. Compared with non-shared clonotypes, clonotypes shared by all four sorted-subset donors had higher generation probabilities. The small number of donors limited the genetic and exposure-history diversity represented. Larger estimated clonotype richness was generally found for naive subsets than for memory subsets. Rarefaction of sorted-subset datasets indicated incomplete sequencing despite the large sequencing depth. Only blood was sampled, and tissue TCR repertoires likely differ from those in blood. Based on pairwise subsampling, the degree of clonotype sharing among donors was expected to be affected by sequencing depth.

Input material: naive CD4+ T cells from PBMCs. The sample's cell subset or site label, in plain terms: CD45RA+ positively selected. The sequence was collected from a man between 18 and 29 years old in good health. Some clones in this sample may be carry-over from other donors' samples. Rearrangement joined TRBV2 to TRBJ2-1; no confident D gene assignment can be made. The nucleotides are TGTGCCAGCAGATACGGACCTGGGCAGTTCTTC. This encodes CASRYGPGQFF.